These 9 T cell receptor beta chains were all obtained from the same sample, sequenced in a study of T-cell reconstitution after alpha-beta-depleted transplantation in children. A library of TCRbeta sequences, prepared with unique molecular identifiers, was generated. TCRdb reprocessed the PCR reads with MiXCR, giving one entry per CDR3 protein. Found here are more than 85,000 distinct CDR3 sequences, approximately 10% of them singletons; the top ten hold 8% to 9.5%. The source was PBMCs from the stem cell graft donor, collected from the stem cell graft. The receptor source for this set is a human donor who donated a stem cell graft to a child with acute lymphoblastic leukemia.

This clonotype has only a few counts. The CDR3 is CAILAGDQETQYF. The CDR3 coding sequence is TGTGCCATCCTAGCGGGGGACCAAGAGACCCAGTACTTC. This chain connects TRBV2 to TRBJ2-5, with 10 bases identical to TRBD2. Germline CDR1 SNHLY, CDR2 FYNNEI. The CDR3 extends over 13 amino acids. V shed 10 bases and J 0 bases; nucleotides not matched to a gene: 2.

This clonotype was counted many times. CDR3 protein: CASSLGDARYQPQHF. The CDR3 bases are TGTGCCAGCAGTTTAGGCGACGCGAGATATCAGCCCCAGCATTTT. J is TRBJ1-5 and V is TRBV12-3 or TRBV12-4; D unresolved. V lost 1 base and J 5 bases, leaving 12 bases between the germline ends. CDR3 length equals 15 residues.

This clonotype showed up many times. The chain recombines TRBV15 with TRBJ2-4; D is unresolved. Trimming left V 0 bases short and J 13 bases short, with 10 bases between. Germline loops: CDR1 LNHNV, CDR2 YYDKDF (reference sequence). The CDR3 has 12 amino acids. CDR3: CATSRDSGGQYF. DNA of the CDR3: TGTGCCACCAGCAGAGATAGTGGCGGACAGTACTTC.

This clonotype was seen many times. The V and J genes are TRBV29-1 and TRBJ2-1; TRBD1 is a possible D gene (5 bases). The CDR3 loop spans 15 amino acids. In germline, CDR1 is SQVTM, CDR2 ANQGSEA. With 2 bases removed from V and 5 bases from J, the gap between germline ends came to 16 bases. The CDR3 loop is CSVEPPPSRDNEQFF. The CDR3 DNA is TGCAGCGTTGAACCCCCCCCCAGCAGGGACAATGAGCAGTTCTTC.

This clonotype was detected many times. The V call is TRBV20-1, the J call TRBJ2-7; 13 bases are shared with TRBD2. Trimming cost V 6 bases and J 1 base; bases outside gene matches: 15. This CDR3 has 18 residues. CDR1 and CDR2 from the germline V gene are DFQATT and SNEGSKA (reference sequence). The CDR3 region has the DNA TGCAGTGCCAGAACACAGGGGACTAGCGGGACGCTTTCCTACGAGCAGTACTTC. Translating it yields CSARTQGTSGTLSYEQYF.

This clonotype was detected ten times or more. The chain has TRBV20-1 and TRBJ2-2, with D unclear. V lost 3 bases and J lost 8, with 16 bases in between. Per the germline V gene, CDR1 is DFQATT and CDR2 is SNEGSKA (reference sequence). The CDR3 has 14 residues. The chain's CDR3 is CSASSGTSWGELFF. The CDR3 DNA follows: TGCAGTGCTAGTTCAGGCACCTCGTGGGGGGAGCTGTTTTTT.

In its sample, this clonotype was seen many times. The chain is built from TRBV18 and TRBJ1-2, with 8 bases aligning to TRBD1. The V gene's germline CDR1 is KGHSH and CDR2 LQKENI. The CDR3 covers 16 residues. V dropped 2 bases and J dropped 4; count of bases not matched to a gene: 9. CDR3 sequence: CASSPRAGQGSYGYTF. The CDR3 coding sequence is TGTGCCAGCTCACCAAGGGCAGGACAGGGCTCCTATGGCTACACCTTC.

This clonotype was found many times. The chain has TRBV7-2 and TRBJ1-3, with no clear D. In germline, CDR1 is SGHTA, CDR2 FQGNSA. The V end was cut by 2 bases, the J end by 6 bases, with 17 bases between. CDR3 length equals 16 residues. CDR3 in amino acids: CASSLYIARDENTIYF. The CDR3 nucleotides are TGTGCCAGCAGCTTATATATTGCAAGGGATGAAAACACCATATATTTT. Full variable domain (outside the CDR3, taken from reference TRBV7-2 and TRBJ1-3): GAGVSQSPSNKVTEKGKDVELRCDPISGHTALYWYRQSLGQGLEFLIYFQGNSAPDKSGLPSDRFSAERTGGSVSTLTIQRTQQEDSAVYLCASSLYIARDENTIYFGEGSWLTVV.

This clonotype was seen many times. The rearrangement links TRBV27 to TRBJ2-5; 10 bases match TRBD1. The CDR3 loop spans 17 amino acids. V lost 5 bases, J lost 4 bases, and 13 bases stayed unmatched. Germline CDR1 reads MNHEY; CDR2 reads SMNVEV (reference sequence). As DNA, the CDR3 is TGTGCCAGCAGTCTTATAGGGGGACAGGGGCAGATAGAGACCCAGTACTTC. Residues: CASSLIGGQGQIETQYF.